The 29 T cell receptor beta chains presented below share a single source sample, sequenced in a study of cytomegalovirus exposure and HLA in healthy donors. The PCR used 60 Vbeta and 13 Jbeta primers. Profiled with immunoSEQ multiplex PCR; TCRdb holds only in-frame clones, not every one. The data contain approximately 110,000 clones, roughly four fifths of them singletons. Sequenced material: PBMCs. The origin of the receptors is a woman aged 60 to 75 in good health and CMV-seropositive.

This CDR3 reads CASSSGTGWATDTQYF. For the CDR3, the DNA is TGTGCCAGCAGCTCCGGGACAGGGTGGGCCACAGATACGCAGTATTTT. The rearrangement joins TRBV5-5 to TRBJ2-3; 9 nucleotides line up with TRBD1. CDR1 is SGHKS and CDR2 is YYEKEE in the germline V gene (reference sequence). J lost 2 bases, V lost 3 bases, and 7 bases had no gene match. The CDR3 length is 16 residues.

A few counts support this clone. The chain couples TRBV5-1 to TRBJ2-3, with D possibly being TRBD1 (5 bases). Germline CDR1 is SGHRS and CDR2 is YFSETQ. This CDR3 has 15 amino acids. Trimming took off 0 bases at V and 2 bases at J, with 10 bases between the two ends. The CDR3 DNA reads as TGCGCCAGCAGCTTGGGGGGCCTACTCACAGATACGCAGTATTTT. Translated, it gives CASSLGGLLTDTQYF.

The CDR3 protein is CASSAIGLAGAINIQYF. The CDR3 nucleotides read TGTGCCAGCAGCGCTATCGGACTAGCGGGAGCCATTAACATTCAGTACTTC. V and J are TRBV11-3 and TRBJ2-4; 13 bases map to TRBD2. V was pared by 5 bases and J by 7 bases, with 11 bases of the junction left unmatched. In germline, CDR1 is SGHNT, CDR2 YENEEA. CDR3 length equals 17 residues.

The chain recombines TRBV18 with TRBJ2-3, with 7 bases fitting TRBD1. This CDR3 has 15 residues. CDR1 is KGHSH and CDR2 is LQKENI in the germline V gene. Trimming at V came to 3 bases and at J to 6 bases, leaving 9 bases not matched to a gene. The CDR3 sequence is CASSPPTGWSDTQYF. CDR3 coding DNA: TGTGCCAGCTCACCGCCGACAGGGTGGTCCGATACGCAGTATTTT.

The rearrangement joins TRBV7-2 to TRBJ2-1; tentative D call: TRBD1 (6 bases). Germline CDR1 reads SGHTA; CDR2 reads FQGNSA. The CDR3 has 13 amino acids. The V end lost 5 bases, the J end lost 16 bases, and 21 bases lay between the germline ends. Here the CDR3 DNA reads TGTGCCAGCAGCCCAGGACAATCCCAGGGGTTTTTCTTC. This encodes CASSPGQSQGFFF.

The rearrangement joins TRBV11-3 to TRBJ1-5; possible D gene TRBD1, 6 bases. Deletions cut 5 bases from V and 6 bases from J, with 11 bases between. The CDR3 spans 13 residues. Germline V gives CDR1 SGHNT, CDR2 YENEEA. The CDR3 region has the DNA TGTGCCAGCAGCCACAAAGGGGGTCAGCCCCAGCATTTT. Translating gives CASSHKGGQPQHF.

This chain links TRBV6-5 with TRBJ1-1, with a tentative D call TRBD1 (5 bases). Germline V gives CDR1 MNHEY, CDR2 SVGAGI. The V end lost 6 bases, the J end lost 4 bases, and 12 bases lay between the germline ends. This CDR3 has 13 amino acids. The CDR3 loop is CASSTDTFTEAFF. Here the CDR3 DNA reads TGTGCCAGCAGCACGGACACTTTCACTGAAGCTTTCTTT.

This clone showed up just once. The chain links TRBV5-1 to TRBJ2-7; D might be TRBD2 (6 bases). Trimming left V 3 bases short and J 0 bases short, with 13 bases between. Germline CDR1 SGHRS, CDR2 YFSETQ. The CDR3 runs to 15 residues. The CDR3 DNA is TGCGCCAGCAGCTCTGGAGGGCTGAGCTCCTACGAGCAGTACTTC. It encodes CASSSGGLSSYEQYF.

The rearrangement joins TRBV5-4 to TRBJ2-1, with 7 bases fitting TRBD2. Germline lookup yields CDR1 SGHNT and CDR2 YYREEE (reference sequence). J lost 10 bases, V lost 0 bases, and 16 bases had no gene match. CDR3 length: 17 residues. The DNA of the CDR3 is TGTGCCAGCAGCTTGGAGTTCGCGGCTAGCGGCGACGGGGAGCAGTTCTTC. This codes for CASSLEFAASGDGEQFF.

CDR3 sequence reads: CASSLGQNNYGYTF. The CDR3 region has the DNA TGTGCCAGCAGCTTGGGACAGAATAACTATGGCTACACCTTC. The chain is built from TRBV5-4 and TRBJ1-2, with D perhaps matching TRBD1 (5 bases). From germline, CDR1 is SGHNT and CDR2 YYREEE (reference sequence). The CDR3 runs 14 residues. Trimming stripped 0 bases from V and 1 base from J, with 7 bases between.

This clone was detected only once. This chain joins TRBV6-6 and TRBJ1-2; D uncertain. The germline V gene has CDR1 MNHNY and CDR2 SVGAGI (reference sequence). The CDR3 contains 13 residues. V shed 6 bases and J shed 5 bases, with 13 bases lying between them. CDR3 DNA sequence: TGTGCCAGCAGCCCCGGGAAGCTATATGGCTACACCTTC. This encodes CASSPGKLYGYTF.

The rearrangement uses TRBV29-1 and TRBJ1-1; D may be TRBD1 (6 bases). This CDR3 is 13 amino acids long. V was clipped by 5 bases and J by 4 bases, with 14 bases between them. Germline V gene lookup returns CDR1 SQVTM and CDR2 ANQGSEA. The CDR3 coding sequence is TGCAGCGTTTTACAGGGAGGGAGCACTGAAGCTTTCTTT. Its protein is CSVLQGGSTEAFF. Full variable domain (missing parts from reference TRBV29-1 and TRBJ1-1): SAVISQKPSRDICQRGTSLTIQCQVDSQVTMMFWYRQQPGQSLTLIATANQGSEATYESGFVIDKFPISRPNLTFSTLTVSNMSPEDSSIYLCSVLQGGSTEAFFGQGTRLTVV.

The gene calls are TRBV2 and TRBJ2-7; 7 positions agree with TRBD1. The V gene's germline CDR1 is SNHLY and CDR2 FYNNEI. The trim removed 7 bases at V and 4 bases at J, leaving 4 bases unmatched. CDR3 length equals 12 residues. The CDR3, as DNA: TGTGCCAGCACGTGGGACAGATACGAGCAGTACTTC. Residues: CASTWDRYEQYF.

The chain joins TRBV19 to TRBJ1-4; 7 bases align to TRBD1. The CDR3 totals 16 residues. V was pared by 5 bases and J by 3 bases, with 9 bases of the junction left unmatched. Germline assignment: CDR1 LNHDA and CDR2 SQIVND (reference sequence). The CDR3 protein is CASSPLKGTANEKLFF. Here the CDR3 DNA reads TGTGCCAGTAGTCCCCTAAAAGGGACAGCTAATGAAAAACTGTTTTTT.

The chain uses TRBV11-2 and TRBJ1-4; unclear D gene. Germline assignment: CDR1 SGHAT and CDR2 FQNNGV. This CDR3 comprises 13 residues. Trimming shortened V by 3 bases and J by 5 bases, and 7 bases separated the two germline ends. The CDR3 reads CASSFGQNEKLFF. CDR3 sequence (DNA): TGTGCCAGCAGCTTTGGGCAGAATGAAAAACTGTTTTTT.

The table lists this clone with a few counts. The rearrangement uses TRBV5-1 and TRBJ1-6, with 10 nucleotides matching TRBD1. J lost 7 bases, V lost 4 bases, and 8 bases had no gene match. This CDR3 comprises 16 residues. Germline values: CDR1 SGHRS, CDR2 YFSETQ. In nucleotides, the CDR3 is TGCGCCAGCAGCCAAGGGACAGGGGATGGGAATTCACCCCTCCACTTT. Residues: CASSQGTGDGNSPLHF.

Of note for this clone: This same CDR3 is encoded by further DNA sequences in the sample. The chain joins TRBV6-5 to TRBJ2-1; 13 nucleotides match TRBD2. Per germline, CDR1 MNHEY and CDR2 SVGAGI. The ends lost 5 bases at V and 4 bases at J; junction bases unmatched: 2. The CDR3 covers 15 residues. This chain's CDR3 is CASSRTSGGYNEQFF. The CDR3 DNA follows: TGTGCCAGCAGTCGGACTAGCGGGGGATACAATGAGCAGTTCTTC.

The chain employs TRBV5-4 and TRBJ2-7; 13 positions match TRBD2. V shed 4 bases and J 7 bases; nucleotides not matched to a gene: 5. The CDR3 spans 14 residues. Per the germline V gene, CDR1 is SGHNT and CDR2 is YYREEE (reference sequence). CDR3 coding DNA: TGTGCCAGCAGCACGAGGACTAGCGGGAGAGAGCAGTACTTC. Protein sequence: CASSTRTSGREQYF.

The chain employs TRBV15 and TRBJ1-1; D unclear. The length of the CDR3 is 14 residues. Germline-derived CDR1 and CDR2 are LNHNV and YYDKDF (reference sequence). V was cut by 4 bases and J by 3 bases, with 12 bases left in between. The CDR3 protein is CATSMGQDYTEAFF. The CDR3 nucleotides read TGTGCCACCAGCATGGGCCAGGACTACACTGAAGCTTTCTTT.

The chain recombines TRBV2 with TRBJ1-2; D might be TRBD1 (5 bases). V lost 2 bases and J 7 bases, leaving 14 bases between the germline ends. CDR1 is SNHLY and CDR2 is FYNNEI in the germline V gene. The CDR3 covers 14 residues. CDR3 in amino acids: CASSENKVGAGYTF. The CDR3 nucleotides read TGTGCCAGCAGTGAAAACAAAGTAGGGGCTGGCTACACCTTC.

CDR3 sequence reads: CASSPPANSGNTIYF. The CDR3 nucleotides read TGTGCCAGCTCACCACCGGCAAACTCTGGAAACACCATATATTTT. The V call is TRBV18, the J call TRBJ1-3; no reliable D call. The ends were cut back, 0 bases at V and 0 bases at J, with 6 bases in the middle. The CDR3 spans 15 residues. From germline, CDR1 is KGHSH and CDR2 LQKENI.

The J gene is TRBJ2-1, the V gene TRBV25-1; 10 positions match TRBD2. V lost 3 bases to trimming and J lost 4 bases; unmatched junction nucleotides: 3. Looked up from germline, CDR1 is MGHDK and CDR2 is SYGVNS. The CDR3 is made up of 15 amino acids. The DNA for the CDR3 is TGTGCCAGCAGTGATGTGGGACTAGCGTACAATGAGCAGTTCTTC. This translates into CASSDVGLAYNEQFF.

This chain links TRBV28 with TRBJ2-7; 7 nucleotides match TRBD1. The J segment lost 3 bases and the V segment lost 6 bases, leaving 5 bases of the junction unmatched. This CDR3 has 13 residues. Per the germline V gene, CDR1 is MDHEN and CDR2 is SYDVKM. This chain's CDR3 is CASRSGTVYEQYF. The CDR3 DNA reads TGTGCCAGCAGATCCGGGACAGTCTACGAGCAGTACTTC.

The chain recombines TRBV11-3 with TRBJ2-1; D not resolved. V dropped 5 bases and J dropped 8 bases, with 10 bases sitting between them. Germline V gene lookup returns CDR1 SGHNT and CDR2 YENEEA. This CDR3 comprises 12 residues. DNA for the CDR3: TGTGCCAGCAGCACATCCATGTATGAGCAGTTCTTC. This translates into CASSTSMYEQFF.

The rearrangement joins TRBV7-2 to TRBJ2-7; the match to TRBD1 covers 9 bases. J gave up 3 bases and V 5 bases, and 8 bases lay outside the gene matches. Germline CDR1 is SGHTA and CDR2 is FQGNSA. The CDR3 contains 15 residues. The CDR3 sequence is CASSDPGTGYYEQYF. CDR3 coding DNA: TGTGCCAGCAGCGACCCCGGGACAGGGTACTACGAGCAGTACTTC.

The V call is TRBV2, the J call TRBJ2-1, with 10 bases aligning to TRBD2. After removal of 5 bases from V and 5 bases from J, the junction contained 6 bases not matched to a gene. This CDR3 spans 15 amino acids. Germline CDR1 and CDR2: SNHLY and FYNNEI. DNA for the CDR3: TGTGCCAGCAGTACCGGGACTAGCGCCAACAATGAGCAGTTCTTC. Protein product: CASSTGTSANNEQFF.

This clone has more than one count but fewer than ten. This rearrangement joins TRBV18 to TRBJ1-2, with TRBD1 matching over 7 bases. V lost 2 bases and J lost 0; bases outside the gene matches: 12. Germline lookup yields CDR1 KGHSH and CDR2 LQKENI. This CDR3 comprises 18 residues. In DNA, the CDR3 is TGTGCCAGCTCACCAATCTCCGGGACAGCGGACCCTAACTATGGCTACACCTTC. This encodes CASSPISGTADPNYGYTF.

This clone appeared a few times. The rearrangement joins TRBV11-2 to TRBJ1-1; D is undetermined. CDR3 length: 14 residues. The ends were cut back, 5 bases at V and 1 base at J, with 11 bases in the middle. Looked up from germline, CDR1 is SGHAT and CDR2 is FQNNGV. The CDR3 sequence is CASSRNRQNTEAFF. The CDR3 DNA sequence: TGTGCCAGCAGCCGAAATCGACAGAACACTGAAGCTTTCTTT.

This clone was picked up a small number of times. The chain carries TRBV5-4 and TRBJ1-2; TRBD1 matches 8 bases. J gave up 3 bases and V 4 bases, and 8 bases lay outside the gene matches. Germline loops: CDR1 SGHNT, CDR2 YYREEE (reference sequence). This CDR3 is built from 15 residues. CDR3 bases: TGTGCCAGCAGCCCAGAAGCAGGGGGCGACTATGGCTACACCTTC. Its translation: CASSPEAGGDYGYTF.